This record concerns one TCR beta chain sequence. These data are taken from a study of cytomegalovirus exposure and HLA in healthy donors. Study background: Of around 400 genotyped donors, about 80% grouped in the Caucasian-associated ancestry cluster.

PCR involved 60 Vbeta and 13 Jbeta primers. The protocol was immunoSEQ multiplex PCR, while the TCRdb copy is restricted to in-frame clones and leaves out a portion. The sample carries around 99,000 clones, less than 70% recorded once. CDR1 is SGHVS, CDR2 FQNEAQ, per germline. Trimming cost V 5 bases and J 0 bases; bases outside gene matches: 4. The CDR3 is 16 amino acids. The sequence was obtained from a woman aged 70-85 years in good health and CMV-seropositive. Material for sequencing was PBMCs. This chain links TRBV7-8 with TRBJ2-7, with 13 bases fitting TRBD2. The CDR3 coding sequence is TGTGCCAGCAGCAGGACTAGCGGGGGCATCTCCTACGAGCAGTACTTC. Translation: CASSRTSGGISYEQYF. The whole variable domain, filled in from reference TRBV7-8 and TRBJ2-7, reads GAGVSQSPRYKVAKRGQDVALRCDPISGHVSLFWYQQALGQGPEFLTYFQNEAQLDKSGLPSDRFFAERPEGSVSTLKIQRTQQEDSAVYLCASSRTSGGISYEQYFGPGTRLTVT.